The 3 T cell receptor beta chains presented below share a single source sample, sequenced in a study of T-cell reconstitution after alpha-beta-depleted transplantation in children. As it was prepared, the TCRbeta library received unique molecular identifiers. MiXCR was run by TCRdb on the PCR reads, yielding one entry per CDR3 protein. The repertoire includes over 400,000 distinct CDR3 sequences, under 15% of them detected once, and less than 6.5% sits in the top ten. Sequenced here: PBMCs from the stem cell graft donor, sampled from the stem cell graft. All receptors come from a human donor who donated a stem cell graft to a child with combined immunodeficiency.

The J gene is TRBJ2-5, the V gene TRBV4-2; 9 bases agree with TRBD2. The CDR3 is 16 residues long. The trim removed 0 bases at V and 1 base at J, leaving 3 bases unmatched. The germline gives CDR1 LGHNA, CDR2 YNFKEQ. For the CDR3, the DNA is TGTGCCAGCAGCCAAGAAGCGGGGGGCCTCCAAGAGACCCAGTACTTC. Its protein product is CASSQEAGGLQETQYF.

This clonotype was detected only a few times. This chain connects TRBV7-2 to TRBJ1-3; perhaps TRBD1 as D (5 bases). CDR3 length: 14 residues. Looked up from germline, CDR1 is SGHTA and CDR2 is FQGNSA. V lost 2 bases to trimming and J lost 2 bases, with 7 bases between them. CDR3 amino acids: CASSLSQAGNTIYF. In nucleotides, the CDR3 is TGTGCCAGCAGCTTATCACAGGCTGGAAACACCATATATTTT.

This CDR3 reads CASSLTGAGVGGTQYF. The CDR3 nucleotides read TGTGCCAGCAGCTTAACGGGGGCAGGAGTAGGGGGGACCCAGTACTTC. V is TRBV11-2 and J is TRBJ2-5; tentatively, D is TRBD1 or TRBD2 (6 bases each). V dropped 2 bases and J dropped 7 bases, with 20 bases sitting between them. Per germline, CDR1 SGHAT and CDR2 FQNNGV. The CDR3 consists of 16 residues.